The next 8 T cell receptor beta chains were all read from a single sample in a study of memory CD4+ T cells and cytomegalovirus serostatus. Clones were sequenced by immunoSEQ multiplex PCR, and TCRdb holds only the in-frame ones, with some missing. The table lists roughly 56,000 clones, roughly 82% of them singletons, with 0.4% to 0.45% in the top ten. The sort gate was single viable CD3+CD4+CD8-CD45RO+ cells for memory CD4+ T cells. Input material: memory CD4+ T cells from blood. The receptors derive from an adult in good health and CMV-seronegative.

CDR3 in amino acids: CASSTYRRTYEQYF. Written as DNA, the CDR3 is TGTGCCAGCAGCACATACAGGCGAACCTACGAGCAGTACTTC. This chain uses TRBV21-1 with TRBJ2-7; TRBD1 is the table's D call and was not checked against the DNA. TRBV21-1 is designated a pseudogene. This CDR3 has 14 residues.

The chain recombines TRBV6-6 with TRBJ2-1; the D is unclear. This CDR3 has 13 amino acids. Trimming removed 5 bases from V and 7 bases from J, with 12 bases in between. The V gene's germline CDR1 is MNHNY and CDR2 SVGAGI (reference sequence). The CDR3 DNA sequence: TGTGCCAGCAGTGCGACAACCTCAAATGAGCAGTTCTTC. Translating gives CASSATTSNEQFF.

The CDR3 DNA reads TGTGCCATCCCAGGGGCCCCGAGCTCTGGGGCCAACGTCCTGACTTTC. This sequence encodes CAIPGAPSSGANVLTF. This chain connects TRBV10-3 to TRBJ2-6, with a weak D call TRBD1 (6 bases). The CDR3 is made up of 16 amino acids. With 8 bases removed from V and 0 bases from J, the gap between germline ends came to 14 bases. Germline CDR1 and CDR2: ENHRY and SYGVKD.

This chain's CDR3 is CASSPFGVGDTQYF. In DNA form, the CDR3 reads TGTGCCAGCAGCCCATTTGGCGTGGGAGATACGCAGTATTTT. The chain joins TRBV7-9 to TRBJ2-3; D gene unclear. Trimming stripped 5 bases from V and 5 bases from J, with 14 bases between. Germline lookup yields CDR1 SEHNR and CDR2 FQNEAQ (reference sequence). The CDR3 totals 14 residues.

This clone showed up just once. The chain links TRBV6-5 to TRBJ1-1, with D uncertain. The CDR3 is 13 residues long. The V and J ends lost 0 bases and 1 base respectively, with 3 bases between them. Germline loops: CDR1 MNHEY, CDR2 SVGAGI. Here the CDR3 DNA reads TGTGCCAGCAGTTACTCGAAGAACACTGAAGCTTTCTTT. Encoded protein: CASSYSKNTEAFF.

The chain carries TRBV5-1 and TRBJ2-3; D possibly corresponds to TRBD1 (5 bases). Germline loops: CDR1 SGHRS, CDR2 YFSETQ. Trimming stripped 0 bases from V and 4 bases from J, with 9 bases between. This CDR3 is 14 amino acids long. Here the CDR3 DNA reads TGCGCCAGCAGCTTGGGGCCAGGGTCAGATACGCAGTATTTT. Its protein product is CASSLGPGSDTQYF. Drawing the rest from reference TRBV5-1 and TRBJ2-3, the complete variable domain is KAGVTQTPRYLIKTRGQQVTLSCSPISGHRSVSWYQQTPGQGLQFLFEYFSETQRNKGNFPGRFSGRQFSNSRSEMNVSTLELGDSALYLCASSLGPGSDTQYFGPGTRLTVL.

This clone turned up a few times. The V gene is TRBV5-1, the J gene TRBJ1-1; D is perhaps TRBD1 (5 bases). This CDR3 is built from 14 residues. Trimming took 6 bases from V and 6 from J, leaving 18 bases between them. The germline V gene has CDR1 SGHRS and CDR2 YFSETQ. The CDR3 DNA follows: TGCGCCAGCACAGCTCCACAGGTACCCTCTGAAGCTTTCTTT. Its translation is CASTAPQVPSEAFF.

This clone was counted between two and nine times. The genes are TRBV20-1 and TRBJ1-1; 7 bases are shared with TRBD1. The length of the CDR3 is 11 residues. J was trimmed by 11 bases and V by 4 bases; bases with no gene match: 7. Germline CDR1 and CDR2: DFQATT and SNEGSKA (reference sequence). In nucleotides, the CDR3 is TGCAGTGCTACCCCTACAGGGGTTGCTTTCTTT. This sequence encodes CSATPTGVAFF.